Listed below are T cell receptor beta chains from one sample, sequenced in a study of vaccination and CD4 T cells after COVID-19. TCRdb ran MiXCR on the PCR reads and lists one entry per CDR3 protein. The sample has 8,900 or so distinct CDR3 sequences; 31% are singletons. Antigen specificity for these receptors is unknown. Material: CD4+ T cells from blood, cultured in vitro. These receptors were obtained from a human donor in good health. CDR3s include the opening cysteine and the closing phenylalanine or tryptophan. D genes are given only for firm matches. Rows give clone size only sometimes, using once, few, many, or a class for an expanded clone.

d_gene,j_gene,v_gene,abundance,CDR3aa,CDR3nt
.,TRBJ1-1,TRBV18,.,CASSPGLTEAFF,TGTGCCAGCTCACCGGGCCTAACTGAAGCTTTCTTT
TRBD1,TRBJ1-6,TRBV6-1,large,CARGTGGNSPLHF,TGTGCCAGGGGGACAGGTGGAAATTCACCCCTCCACTTT
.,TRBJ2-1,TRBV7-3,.,CASSYRTNGDEQFF,TGTGCCAGCAGCTACCGGACCAATGGGGATGAGCAGTTCTTC
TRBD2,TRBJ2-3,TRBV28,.,CASSDTSGGTDTQYF,TGTGCCAGCAGCGATACTAGCGGGGGCACAGATACGCAGTATTTT
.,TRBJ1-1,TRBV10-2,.,CASFFTKNTEAFF,TGCGCCAGTTTCTTCACAAAGAACACTGAAGCTTTCTTT
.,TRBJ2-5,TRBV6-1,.,CASSESVETQYF,TGTGCCAGCAGTGAATCCGTGGAGACCCAGTACTTC
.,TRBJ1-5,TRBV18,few,CASSLEQGNNQPQHF,TGTGCCAGCTCACTCGAACAGGGTAACAATCAGCCCCAGCATTTT
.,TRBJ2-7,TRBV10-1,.,CASSEGTAPYEQYF,TGCGCCAGCAGTGAGGGGACGGCACCCTACGAGCAGTACTTC
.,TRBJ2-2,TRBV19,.,CASMGRTNTGELFF,TGTGCCAGTATGGGCAGGACGAACACCGGGGAGCTGTTTTTT
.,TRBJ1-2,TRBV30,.,CAWGGEQGRFNGYTF,TGTGCCTGGGGAGGAGAACAGGGTAGATTTAATGGCTACACCTTC
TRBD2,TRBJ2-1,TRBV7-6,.,CASSLDAGGTSNEQFF,TGTGCCAGCAGCTTAGACGCGGGGGGAACCAGCAATGAGCAGTTCTTC
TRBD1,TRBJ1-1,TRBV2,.,CASGDGQGGTEAFF,TGTGCCAGCGGAGACGGACAGGGAGGTACTGAAGCTTTCTTT
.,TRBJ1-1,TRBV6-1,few,CASNPSPAANTEAFF,TGTGCCAGCAACCCGTCCCCGGCTGCGAACACTGAAGCTTTCTTT
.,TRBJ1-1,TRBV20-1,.,CSAIRVPEAFF,TGCAGTGCTATCAGGGTTCCTGAAGCTTTCTTT
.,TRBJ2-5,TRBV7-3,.,CASSLRVKETQYF,TGTGCCAGCAGCTTAAGGGTAAAAGAGACCCAGTACTTC
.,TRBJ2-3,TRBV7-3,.,CASSFLGEDTQYF,TGTGCCAGCAGCTTTCTGGGAGAAGATACGCAGTATTTT
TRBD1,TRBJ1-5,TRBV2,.,CASSGEGGGQPQHF,TGTGCCAGCAGTGGCGAAGGGGGCGGACAGCCCCAGCATTTT
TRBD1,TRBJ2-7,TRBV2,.,CASSEGGQGPLEQYF,TGTGCCAGCAGTGAAGGTGGACAGGGGCCTCTCGAGCAGTACTTC
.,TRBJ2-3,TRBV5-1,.,CASSLGAEGTDTQYF,TGCGCCAGCAGCTTGGGGGCTGAGGGCACAGATACGCAGTATTTT
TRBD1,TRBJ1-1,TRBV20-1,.,CSARNTGTENTEAFF,TGCAGTGCTCGAAACACCGGGACAGAAAACACTGAAGCTTTCTTT
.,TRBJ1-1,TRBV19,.,CASSSGLNTEAFF,TGTGCCAGTAGTTCCGGGTTGAACACTGAAGCTTTCTTT
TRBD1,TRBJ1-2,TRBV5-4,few,CASSWDRGNYGYTF,TGTGCCAGCAGCTGGGACAGGGGGAACTATGGCTACACCTTC
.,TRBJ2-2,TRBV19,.,CASSINPPRELFF,TGTGCCAGTAGTATAAACCCACCCAGGGAGCTGTTTTTT
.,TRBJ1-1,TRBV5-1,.,CASSPNRGRLNTEAFF,TGCGCCAGCAGCCCCAATCGGGGCAGACTGAACACTGAAGCTTTCTTT
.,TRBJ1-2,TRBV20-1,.,CSASMGNDYGYTF,TGCAGTGCTAGTATGGGCAATGACTATGGCTACACCTTC
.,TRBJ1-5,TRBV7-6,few,CASSGQPNQPQHF,TGTGCCAGCAGCGGACAGCCCAATCAGCCCCAGCATTTT
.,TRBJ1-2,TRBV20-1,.,CSAADGNYGYTF,TGCAGTGCTGCTGACGGAAACTATGGCTACACCTTC
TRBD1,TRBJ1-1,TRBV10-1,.,CASSGTGTVNTEAFF,TGCGCCAGCAGTGGCACCGGGACAGTGAACACTGAAGCTTTCTTT
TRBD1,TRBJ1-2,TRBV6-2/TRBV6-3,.,CASSREGQGIGGYTF,TGTGCCAGCAGTAGGGAGGGACAGGGGATTGGCGGCTACACCTTC
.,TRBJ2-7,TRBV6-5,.,CASSYSNMGSYEQYF,TGTGCCAGCAGTTACTCGAATATGGGGAGTTACGAGCAGTACTTC
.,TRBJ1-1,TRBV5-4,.,CASSSANSLNTEAFF,TGTGCCAGCAGTTCAGCCAACAGCTTGAACACTGAAGCTTTCTTT
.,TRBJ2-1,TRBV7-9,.,CASSLGGGYNEQFF,TGTGCCAGCAGCTTAGGAGGGGGATACAATGAGCAGTTCTTC
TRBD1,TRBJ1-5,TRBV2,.,CASGRQGRQPQHF,TGTGCCAGCGGCCGACAGGGTCGTCAGCCCCAGCATTTT
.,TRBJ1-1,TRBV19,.,CASSTRNQGTEAFF,TGTGCCAGTAGTACCCGTAATCAGGGCACTGAAGCTTTCTTT
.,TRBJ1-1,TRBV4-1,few,CASSLPAGDNEAFF,TGCGCCAGCAGCCTTCCTGCAGGGGACAATGAAGCTTTCTTT
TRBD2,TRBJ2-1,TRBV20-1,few,CSARDGVAGGPGEQFF,TGCAGTGCTAGAGATGGAGTAGCGGGGGGGCCAGGGGAGCAGTTCTTC
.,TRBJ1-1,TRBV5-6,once,CASILAGNTEAFF,TGTGCCAGCATCTTAGCCGGGAACACTGAAGCTTTCTTT
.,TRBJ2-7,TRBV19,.,CATSGGPRSSYEQYF,TGTGCCACCTCAGGAGGGCCTCGGAGCTCCTACGAGCAGTACTTC
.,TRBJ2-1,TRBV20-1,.,CSARERQLSYNEQFF,TGCAGTGCTAGAGAAAGACAGTTGAGCTACAATGAGCAGTTCTTC
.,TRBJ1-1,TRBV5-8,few,CASSIEQVVTEAFF,TGTGCCAGCAGCATTGAACAGGTGGTCACTGAAGCTTTCTTT
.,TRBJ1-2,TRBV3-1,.,CASSQDGDRSRYGYTF,TGTGCCAGCAGCCAAGATGGCGACAGGTCTAGGTATGGCTACACCTTC